Included here is one T cell receptor (beta chain) sequence, with context. No antigen is known for it. Germline lookup yields CDR1 LNHDA and CDR2 SQIVND (reference sequence). V was cut by 5 bases and J by 0 bases, with 16 bases left in between. CDR3 length equals 16 residues. These data come from a study of shared clonotypes between healthy human individuals. TCRdb's copy holds only in-frame clones and misses some; the assay was immunoSEQ multiplex PCR. The sample contains around 2,000,000 clones, 85% to 95% of which appear only once. Study-wide results and caveats: Genetic and exposure-history diversity was limited by the few donors. Rarefaction indicated that sorted-subset sequencing remained incomplete although depth was large. Tissue TCR repertoires likely differ from these blood-only repertoires. Sequencing depth was predicted to influence how clonotypes are shared among donors.

Sequencing used naive CD4+ T cells sorted from blood. Subset here: CD45RA+ positively selected. The origin of this receptor is a man between 18 and 35 years old in good health. The chain couples TRBV19 to TRBJ1-1; D gene unclear. CDR3 coding DNA: TGTGCCAGTAGTCTTCCACGGCCACCACTGAACACTGAAGCTTTCTTT. Protein product: CASSLPRPPLNTEAFF.